This T cell receptor (beta chain) stems from a study of PD-L1 blockade in urothelial cancer. Overall study context: After treatment start, blood was analyzed at 3 weeks (second dose) and at 6 weeks.

Details on this clone: Its antigen is unknown.

Each PCR had synthetic TCR analog templates added to it as a spike-in. Here immunoSEQ multiplex PCR was the method, and the copy in TCRdb shows in-frame clones only, minus some. The sample yields roughly 40,000 clones, around 88% seen once. Patients yielded 1 to 8 samples each, pretreatment and on-treatment. There are 15 residues in the CDR3. The V gene lost 4 bases and the J gene lost 3 bases, with 13 bases spanning the gap. The germline CDR1 and CDR2 sequences are SNHLY and FYNNEI. Overall study results and limits: It was durable-benefit patients whose tumor-associated blood clones expanded more at 3 weeks.

The rearrangement joins TRBV2 to TRBJ1-5; D is uncertain. This receptor was obtained from a man aged 55-75 years with urothelial cancer. The input for sequencing was PBMCs, taken around atezolizumab (anti-PD-L1) treatment. In DNA form, the CDR3 reads TGTGCCAGCAGTGGTAACCCCGGTTTCAATCAGCCCCAGCATTTT. It encodes CASSGNPGFNQPQHF.